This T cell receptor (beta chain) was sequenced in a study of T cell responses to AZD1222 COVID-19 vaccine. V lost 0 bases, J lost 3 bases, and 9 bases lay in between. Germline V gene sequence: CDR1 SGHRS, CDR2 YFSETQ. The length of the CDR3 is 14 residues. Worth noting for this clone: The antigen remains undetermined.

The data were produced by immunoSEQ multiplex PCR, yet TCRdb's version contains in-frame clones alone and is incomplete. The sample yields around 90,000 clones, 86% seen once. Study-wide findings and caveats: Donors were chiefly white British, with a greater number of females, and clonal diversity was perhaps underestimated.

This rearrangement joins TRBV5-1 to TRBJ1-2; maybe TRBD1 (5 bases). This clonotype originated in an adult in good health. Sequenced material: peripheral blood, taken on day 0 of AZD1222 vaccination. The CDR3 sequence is CASSLGPQDYGYTF. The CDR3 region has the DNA TGCGCCAGCAGCTTGGGACCACAGGACTATGGCTACACCTTC.